Each of the 2 T cell receptor beta chains below was sequenced from the same sample in a study of cytomegalovirus exposure and HLA in healthy donors. The PCR was carried out with 60 Vbeta primers and 13 Jbeta primers. Assay: immunoSEQ multiplex PCR; the TCRdb copy retains only in-frame clones and omits some. This sample has 150,000 to 200,000 clones; about 80% occur once, and the top ten carry under 8%. Sequencing used PBMCs. Every receptor here comes from a man aged 35 to 55 in good health and CMV-seropositive.

This chain links TRBV7-9 with TRBJ1-4, with 9 bases fitting TRBD1. After removal of 5 bases from V and 7 bases from J, the junction contained 5 bases not matched to a gene. The CDR3 sequence is 14 residues long. The germline gives CDR1 SEHNR, CDR2 FQNEAQ (reference sequence). As DNA, the CDR3 is TGTGCCAGCAGCCGGGACAGGGAGTTTGAAAAACTGTTTTTT. Protein: CASSRDREFEKLFF.

V and J are TRBV21-1 and TRBJ2-2; the D call in the table, TRBD2, was not verified against the DNA. TRBV21-1 has pseudogene status. The CDR3 spans 17 residues. CDR3 in amino acids: CASSKVGDSRDTGELFF. DNA of the CDR3: TGTGCCAGCAGCAAAGTCGGGGATAGCCGGGACACCGGGGAGCTGTTTTTT.